Sequencing of this T cell receptor (beta chain) was carried out in a study of shared clonotypes between healthy human individuals. Concerning this clone itself: As yet, its antigen is unknown.

Study-level results: Naive CD4 clonotypes were shared across a few donors at about 5.3%. Memory subsets had estimated richness that was generally smaller than that of naive subsets.

CD45RO-negative, CCR7-selected cells formed the naive CD8 fraction, which excluded terminally differentiated effector memory CD45RA+ cells. There are 14 residues in the CDR3. After removal of 0 bases from V and 14 bases from J, the junction contained 9 bases not matched to a gene. Germline values: CDR1 MGHRA, CDR2 YSYEKL. Sequenced by immunoSEQ multiplex PCR; TCRdb stores in-frame clones only, minus some. Of about 590,000 clones listed, 95% to 96% are singletons. This receptor was obtained from a woman aged 30 to 39 in good health. The chain is built from TRBV4-1 and TRBJ2-1; 8 bases are a match to TRBD2. The sequenced sample consisted of naive CD8+ T cells sorted from blood. The CDR3 spells CASSQDNSGRGEFF. As DNA, the CDR3 is TGCGCCAGCAGCCAAGATAATTCTGGGCGGGGGGAGTTCTTC.